The T cell receptor beta chain under discussion was sequenced for a study of T cells in localized non-small cell lung cancer. Findings and caveats of the study: Clonality of T cells reached its maximum in uninvolved adjacent lung, surpassing tumor. Among the top 100 tumor clones, a median around 60 appeared in adjacent lung.

Generated by immunoSEQ multiplex PCR, the TCRdb table keeps only in-frame clones and is missing some. The sample consists of roughly 1,800 clones, about 20% of them appearing once. To note about this clone: Its target is not known.

CDR1 is MNHGY and CDR2 is SAAAGT in the germline V gene. This CDR3 region has 16 residues. V lost 5 bases to trimming and J lost 5 bases; unmatched junction nucleotides: 13. The chain carries TRBV6-8 and TRBJ2-3; 7 positions agree with TRBD2. This TCR derives from a male donor aged 60 or older with stage II lung adenocarcinoma. Sequencing was performed on lung tumor tissue, taken before any cancer treatment. DNA of the CDR3: TGTGCCAGCAGTATCCGGGTCCCGGGAGGCGGAGATACGCAGTATTTT. The encoded protein is CASSIRVPGGGDTQYF.